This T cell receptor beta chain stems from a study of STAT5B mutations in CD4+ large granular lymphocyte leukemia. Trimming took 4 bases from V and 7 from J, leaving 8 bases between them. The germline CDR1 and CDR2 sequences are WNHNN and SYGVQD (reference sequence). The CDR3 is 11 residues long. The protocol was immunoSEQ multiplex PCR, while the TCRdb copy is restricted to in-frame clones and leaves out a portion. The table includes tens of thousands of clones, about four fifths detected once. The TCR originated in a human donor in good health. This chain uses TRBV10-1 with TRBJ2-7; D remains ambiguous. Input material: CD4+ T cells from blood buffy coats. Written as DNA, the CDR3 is TGCGCCAGCAGTGGGGTGGGTGAGCAGTACTTC. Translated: CASSGVGEQYF.